A single sample gave rise to the 30 T cell receptor beta chains below, sequenced in a study of regulatory T cells in long-lasting Graves disease. Investigators prepared the TCR beta libraries by applying iRepertoire HTBI primers and Arm-PCR of CDR3 regions. TCRdb fed the multiplex PCR reads into MiXCR, producing one record per CDR3 protein. The sample includes 350,000 to 450,000 distinct CDR3 sequences, approximately 15% of them seen just once. Regarding time point: newly diagnosed GD, antithyroid drugs for less than 3 months. After RNA was extracted from PBMCs, the TCR library was made from it. These records were also assigned to another study, of T cells in Graves' hyperthyroidism and ophthalmopathy.

Source: peripheral blood mononuclear cells (PBMCs), taken at new diagnosis, from a patient treated with antithyroid drugs. The receptor source for this set is a man aged 35-49 years with Graves disease.

This clonotype showed up just a few times. V and J are TRBV5-8 and TRBJ1-1; no definite D call. CDR3 size: 11 residues. V shed 4 bases and J shed 6 bases, with 7 bases lying between them. The germline CDR1 and CDR2 sequences are SGHTS and YDEGEE. The CDR3 bases are TGTGCCAGCAGCCCAAGGTCTGAAGCTTTCTTT. It specifies CASSPRSEAFF. Drawing the rest from reference TRBV5-8 and TRBJ1-1, the complete variable domain is EAGVTQSPTHLIKTRGQQATLRCSPISGHTSVYWYQQALGLGLQFLLWYDEGEERNRGNFPPRFSGRQFPNYSSELNVNALELEDSALYLCASSPRSEAFFGQGTRLTVV.

This clonotype was counted ten times or more. The V gene is TRBV11-2, the J gene TRBJ1-6; D ambiguous. The CDR3 loop spans 14 amino acids. Germline CDR1 is SGHAT and CDR2 is FQNNGV. V was pared by 1 base and J by 8 bases, with 9 bases between. In DNA, the CDR3 is TGTGCCAGCAGCTTAGTCGAGAGGGATTCACCCCTCCACTTT. This encodes CASSLVERDSPLHF.

This clonotype appeared many times. This chain links TRBV6-4 with TRBJ2-5; weak D call: TRBD2 (5 bases). This CDR3 is 16 amino acids long. V lost 5 bases, J lost 1 base, and 17 bases lay in between. The V gene's germline CDR1 is MRHNA and CDR2 SNTAGT. In nucleotides, the CDR3 is TGTGCCAGCAGTCCTCCACTAGTGCTCCTCCAAGAGACCCAGTACTTC. This encodes CASSPPLVLLQETQYF.

This clonotype has ten or more counts. V and J are TRBV7-2 and TRBJ2-5; D not certain. Trimming shortened V by 3 bases and J by 2 bases, and 7 bases separated the two germline ends. Per the germline V gene, CDR1 is SGHTA and CDR2 is FQGNSA. The CDR3 sequence is 13 residues long. This CDR3 reads CASSFGRQETQYF. Here the CDR3 DNA reads TGTGCCAGCAGCTTTGGCAGACAAGAGACCCAGTACTTC. The full variable domain, rest sourced from reference TRBV7-2 and TRBJ2-5, is GAGVSQSPSNKVTEKGKDVELRCDPISGHTALYWYRQSLGQGLEFLIYFQGNSAPDKSGLPSDRFSAERTGGSVSTLTIQRTQQEDSAVYLCASSFGRQETQYFGPGTRLLVL.

A few counts support this clonotype. This chain links TRBV5-1 with TRBJ2-3; no definite D call. The J call could be wrong; TRBJ2-5 is a better fit for the DNA end. The CDR3 is made up of 15 amino acids. Germline V gene sequence: CDR1 SGHRS, CDR2 YFSETQ. The CDR3 DNA follows: TGCGCCAGCAGCCATACTTGGGCATTATCTGAGACCCAGTACTTC. This codes for CASSHTWALSETQYF.

This clonotype appeared many times. V is TRBV19 and J is TRBJ2-7, with a weak D call TRBD2 (5 bases). Trimming cost V 5 bases and J 2 bases, with 10 bases left between them. Germline-derived CDR1 and CDR2 are LNHDA and SQIVND (reference sequence). CDR3 length: 13 amino acids. The CDR3 nucleotides read TGTGCCAGTAGTGAGAGGGTGACCTACGAGCAGTACTTC. It encodes CASSERVTYEQYF.

The CDR3 DNA reads TGTGCCAGCAGCTTAGACCGGGTGGATACGCAGTATTTT. The encoded protein is CASSLDRVDTQYF. The chain has TRBV11-2 and TRBJ2-3; D gene uncertain. Germline loops: CDR1 SGHAT, CDR2 FQNNGV. V was trimmed by 0 bases and J by 6 bases, leaving 7 bases between them. The CDR3 has 13 residues.

This clonotype was seen at least ten times. J is TRBJ2-3 and V is TRBV7-8; 7 nucleotides line up with TRBD2. Germline V CDR1 and CDR2: SGHVS, FQNEAQ. J lost 0 bases, V lost 1 base, and 4 bases had no gene match. CDR3 length: 16 amino acids. The CDR3 here is CASSLVAGLSTDTQYF. CDR3 in DNA: TGTGCCAGCAGCTTAGTGGCGGGACTAAGCACAGATACGCAGTATTTT.

This clonotype showed up many times. This sequence joins TRBV5-1 and TRBJ1-3, with D possibly matching TRBD1 (6 bases). Per the germline V gene, CDR1 is SGHRS and CDR2 is YFSETQ. V lost 0 bases and J 7 bases, leaving 11 bases between the germline ends. This CDR3 region has 14 residues. CDR3 coding DNA: TGCGCCAGCAGCTTGGCCAGGGGAAGCAACACCATATATTTT. Amino acids: CASSLARGSNTIYF.

This clonotype was recorded many times. The chain combines TRBV3-1 with TRBJ2-3; TRBD2 matches at 8 bases. The CDR3 length is 18 residues. Germline CDR1 is LGHDT and CDR2 is YNNKEL (reference sequence). V lost 1 base and J lost 2; bases outside the gene matches: 11. CDR3 amino acids: CASSQGIAGIKYTDTQYF. The CDR3 DNA reads TGTGCCAGCAGCCAAGGAATAGCGGGGATAAAATACACAGATACGCAGTATTTT.

The sample holds many counts of this clonotype. The genes are TRBV6-1 and TRBJ1-5; 9 bases fit TRBD1. This CDR3 is 15 amino acids long. Trimming took 7 bases from V and 4 from J; bases not matched to a gene: 8. Looked up from germline, CDR1 is MNHNS and CDR2 is SASEGT. The CDR3 is CASTGGTGTNQPQHF. CDR3 nucleotide sequence: TGTGCCAGCACAGGGGGGACAGGGACAAATCAGCCCCAGCATTTT.

As concerns this clonotype: This may come from a read error, since a much larger clone is one base off. In DNA, the CDR3 is TGTGCCAGCACCTTCAGGGGTCAGCTTCACGAGCAGTACTTC. Residues: CASTFRGQLHEQYF. The chain has TRBV3-1 and TRBJ2-7; perhaps TRBD1 as D (6 bases). V dropped 7 bases and J dropped 5 bases, with 18 bases sitting between them. CDR3 length equals 14 residues. CDR1 LGHDT and CDR2 YNNKEL come from the germline V gene (reference sequence).

This sequence joins TRBV5-4 and TRBJ2-1; 12 bases agree with TRBD2. J gave up 4 bases and V 4 bases, and 6 bases lay outside the gene matches. Germline CDR1 reads SGHNT; CDR2 reads YYREEE (reference sequence). This CDR3 has 16 amino acids. DNA of the CDR3: TGTGCCAGCAGCCCTACTAGCGGGGGGCTGTACAATGAGCAGTTCTTC. Its protein product is CASSPTSGGLYNEQFF.

This clonotype was picked up a small number of times. Being one base from a much bigger clone, this may be a read error. The chain has TRBV28 and TRBJ1-1, with D uncertain. This CDR3 contains 17 residues. Germline V gene data show CDR1 as MDHEN and CDR2 as SYDVKM. V dropped 2 bases and J dropped 0 bases, with 16 bases sitting between them. In nucleotides, the CDR3 is TGTGCCAGCAGTTTAATAGGCTCCCTCTTAATGAACACTGAAGCTTTCTTT. Translation: CASSLIGSLLMNTEAFF.

V gene TRBV19 combines with J gene TRBJ2-3; 7 bases are a match to TRBD1. J gave up 4 bases and V 10 bases, and 8 bases lay outside the gene matches. Germline CDR1 LNHDA, CDR2 SQIVND (reference sequence). CDR3 length: 13 amino acids. CDR3 coding DNA: TGTGCCACCTCGACAGGGTTCGCAGATACGCAGTATTTT. The encoded protein is CATSTGFADTQYF.

This chain links TRBV29-1 with TRBJ2-7; 8 nucleotides align to TRBD1. J was trimmed by 1 base and V by 4 bases; bases with no gene match: 3. This CDR3 has 13 residues. Germline loops: CDR1 SQVTM, CDR2 ANQGSEA. The CDR3 coding sequence is TGCAGCGTTGGGACAGGGTGGTCCTACGAGCAGTACTTC. Its protein is CSVGTGWSYEQYF.

This clonotype appeared a few times. The V gene is TRBV20-1, the J gene TRBJ1-6; D remains ambiguous. Trimming left V 4 bases short and J 3 bases short, with 10 bases between. This CDR3 region has 14 residues. Per the germline V gene, CDR1 is DFQATT and CDR2 is SNEGSKA (reference sequence). The CDR3 sequence: CSATVGDYNSPLHF. The CDR3 coding sequence is TGCAGTGCTACTGTCGGGGACTATAATTCACCCCTCCACTTT.

The chain combines TRBV3-1 with TRBJ1-1; 7 nucleotides match TRBD1. CDR3 length: 13 residues. The V gene end was trimmed by 8 bases and the J gene end by 6 bases; junction bases not matched to a gene: 9. CDR1 and CDR2 from the germline V gene are LGHDT and YNNKEL (reference sequence). The CDR3 DNA reads TGTGCCAGCGGAACCTACAGGGGATCTGAAGCTTTCTTT. Encoded protein: CASGTYRGSEAFF.

Regarding this clonotype: This may come from a read error, since a much larger clone is one base off. V usage is TRBV27 and J usage is TRBJ2-7; D not resolved. Germline loops: CDR1 MNHEY, CDR2 SMNVEV (reference sequence). This CDR3 contains 14 residues. Trimming stripped 4 bases from V and 5 bases from J, with 15 bases between. The CDR3 nucleotides read TGTGCCAGCAGTTCCTCCCGGGCCTTACACGAGCAGTACTTC. Translating it yields CASSSSRALHEQYF.

At least ten counts were recorded for this clonotype. DNA of the CDR3: TGCAGTGCTAGAGTGGCAGGAGGGGCCTACGAGCAGTACTTC. This codes for CSARVAGGAYEQYF. The rearrangement joins TRBV20-1 to TRBJ2-7; TRBD2 is a possible D gene (6 bases). The CDR3 runs to 14 residues. Germline V CDR1 and CDR2: DFQATT, SNEGSKA (reference sequence). The germline V and J ends were trimmed by 1 base and 2 bases, with 12 bases remaining between them.

The gene calls are TRBV4-1 and TRBJ1-6; no firm D call. The CDR3 totals 18 residues. In germline, CDR1 is MGHRA, CDR2 YSYEKL. V dropped 0 bases and J dropped 0 bases, with 12 bases sitting between them. CDR3 in amino acids: CASSQDWAQSSYNSPLHF. The CDR3 region has the DNA TGCGCCAGCAGCCAAGATTGGGCTCAGAGCTCCTATAATTCACCCCTCCACTTT.

A remark on this clonotype: A much larger clone differs from this one at a single base, so this may be a read error. The chain uses TRBV5-1 and TRBJ2-7; D unclear. From germline, CDR1 is SGHRS and CDR2 YFSETQ. The CDR3 is made up of 15 amino acids. The CDR3: CASGLTGSLTYEQYF. The CDR3 DNA reads TGCGCCAGCGGCTTAACGGGCAGCCTCACCTACGAGCAGTACTTC.

This clonotype has just a few counts. This chain joins TRBV12-3 or TRBV12-4 and TRBJ2-5; D is tentatively TRBD1 or TRBD2 (5 bases each). V lost 2 bases to trimming and J lost 1 base, with 8 bases between them. The CDR3 is made up of 14 amino acids. CDR3 protein: CASSLWGFQETQYF. The CDR3 coding sequence is TGTGCCAGCAGTTTATGGGGGTTCCAAGAGACCCAGTACTTC.

This clonotype was seen repeatedly, ten times or more. This chain connects TRBV18 to TRBJ1-6; possibly TRBD1 for D (5 bases). The V gene lost 3 bases and the J gene lost 6 bases, with 9 bases spanning the gap. The germline V gene encodes CDR1 KGHSH and CDR2 LQKENI. The CDR3 is 14 amino acids. The CDR3 here is CASSPSQGNSPLHF. As DNA, the CDR3 is TGTGCCAGCTCACCCAGTCAGGGTAATTCACCCCTCCACTTT.

Ten or more counts support this clonotype. The J gene is TRBJ2-7, the V gene TRBV11-2, with 7 bases matching TRBD1. The CDR3 runs to 13 residues. The trim removed 6 bases at V and 3 bases at J, leaving 5 bases unmatched. The germline V gene has CDR1 SGHAT and CDR2 FQNNGV. DNA for the CDR3: TGTGCCAGCAGTCACGGGACAGACTACGAGCAGTACTTC. Residues: CASSHGTDYEQYF.

The V and J genes are TRBV19 and TRBJ2-3, with a tentative D call TRBD1 (5 bases). This CDR3 is 12 amino acids long. With 8 bases removed from V and 0 bases from J, the gap between germline ends came to 6 bases. CDR1 is LNHDA, CDR2 SQIVND, per germline (reference sequence). In nucleotides, the CDR3 is TGTGCCAGTCGACAGAGCACAGATACGCAGTATTTT. This encodes CASRQSTDTQYF. Full variable domain (remainder filled in from reference TRBV19 and TRBJ2-3): DGGITQSPKYLFRKEGQNVTLSCEQNLNHDAMYWYRQDPGQGLRLIYYSQIVNDFQKGDIAEGYSVSREKKESFPLTVTSAQKNPTAFYLCASRQSTDTQYFGPGTRLTVL.

This rearrangement joins TRBV19 to TRBJ1-5; a weak D match, TRBD1 (6 bases). CDR3 size: 17 residues. Germline CDR1 reads LNHDA; CDR2 reads SQIVND (reference sequence). Trimming took off 5 bases at V and 4 bases at J, with 21 bases between the two ends. CDR3 sequence (DNA): TGTGCCAGTAGTTGGAGGGGGGGACGGGAAGTAAATCAGCCCCAGCATTTT. Translation: CASSWRGGREVNQPQHF.

A note on this clonotype: The conserved closing phenylalanine or tryptophan is absent in this CDR3, likely reflecting a read error. The V gene is TRBV12-3 or TRBV12-4, the J gene TRBJ1-1, with D hard to call. Trimming took 3 bases from V and 2 from J, leaving 10 bases between them. The length of the CDR3 is 14 residues. CDR3 DNA sequence: TGTGCCAGCAGTTTGGTTCAGCCCAACACTGAAGCTTTCCTT. Translated, it gives CASSLVQPNTEAFL.

On this clonotype: Lacking the conserved final phenylalanine or tryptophan, this CDR3 likely reflects a read error. The genes are TRBV6-1 and TRBJ2-1, with a weak D call TRBD1 (6 bases). The CDR3 totals 14 residues. Between the trimmed V and J ends, which lost 6 bases and 1 base, there was a span of 10 bases. Germline values: CDR1 MNHNS, CDR2 SASEGT. In DNA form, the CDR3 reads TGTGCCAGCAGGATACAGGGATCCTACAATGAGCAGTTCCTC. Translation: CASRIQGSYNEQFL.

V and J are TRBV24-1 and TRBJ1-5; tentative D call: TRBD1 (5 bases). This CDR3 contains 15 residues. Germline V gene lookup returns CDR1 KGHDR and CDR2 SFDVKD. Trimming shortened V by 0 bases and J by 7 bases, and 12 bases separated the two germline ends. The CDR3 region is CATSDLGEGNQPQHF. CDR3 nucleotides: TGTGCCACCAGTGATTTGGGCGAGGGGAACCAGCCCCAGCATTTT.